The present entry profiles one TCR beta chain with its context. These data belong to a study of T cell changes during pregnancy in multiple sclerosis. CDR1 is LNHDA and CDR2 is SQIVND in the germline V gene (reference sequence). The CDR3 spans 14 residues. Trimming cost V 5 bases and J 0 bases, with 10 bases left between them. TCRdb's copy holds only in-frame clones and misses some; the assay was immunoSEQ multiplex PCR. The sample consists of tens of thousands of clones, about 88% of them appearing once. J is TRBJ1-2 and V is TRBV19; D unresolved. This clonotype originated in a female donor in good health, enrolled as a control in a pregnancy study. The input for sequencing was CD8+ T cells from peripheral blood mononuclear cells, taken after pregnancy. CDR3 residues: CASSWAQTNYGYTF. The CDR3 coding sequence is TGTGCCAGTAGTTGGGCACAAACTAACTATGGCTACACCTTC. The full variable domain, with the rest looked up from reference TRBV19 and TRBJ1-2, is DGGITQSPKYLFRKEGQNVTLSCEQNLNHDAMYWYRQDPGQGLRLIYYSQIVNDFQKGDIAEGYSVSREKKESFPLTVTSAQKNPTAFYLCASSWAQTNYGYTFGSGTRLTVV.